This T cell receptor (beta chain) derives from a study of identical twins. The CDR3 is 15 residues long. V shed 2 bases and J 4 bases; nucleotides not matched to a gene: 5. Per the germline V gene, CDR1 is MNHEY and CDR2 is SVGEGT. TCRdb processed the 5' RACE reads anew with MiXCR; each CDR3 protein has one entry. The table includes around 960,000 distinct CDR3 sequences, about 12% detected once. Concerning this clonotype: The antigen is unknown.

Only healthy Caucasians were enrolled as donors. Study-level points and caveats: Out-of-frame sharing of TCR alpha in monozygotic twins was underestimated by models.

The sample was also linked to a second study, of yellow fever vaccine responses in identical twins.

Sequenced input: PBMCs. The V and J genes are TRBV6-2 or TRBV6-3 and TRBJ2-1; the match to TRBD2 covers 7 bases. The clonotype originates from a woman aged 18-29 years in good health. CDR3 coding DNA: TGTGCCAGCAGTTACAAAGCGGGGAAATACAATGAGCAGTTCTTC. Amino acids: CASSYKAGKYNEQFF.